This TCR beta chain was recorded in a study of T cell repertoires in cytomegalovirus infection. MiXCR, run by TCRdb on the reads, gives a single entry per CDR3 protein. The sample records about 230,000 distinct CDR3 sequences, under 25% being singletons. This clonotype was detected a few times. Germline assignment: CDR1 SEHNR and CDR2 FQNEAQ (reference sequence). V lost 3 bases and J lost 6, with 12 bases in between. This CDR3 spans 15 amino acids. The chain has TRBV7-9 and TRBJ1-6; the D is unclear. The sequenced material came from CD8+ T cells from PBMCs. The clonotype was recovered from a human donor in good health (CMV status not recorded). Some clones in this sample may be carry-over from other donors' samples. CDR3 sequence: CASSFGVGSNSPLHF. The CDR3 nucleotides are TGTGCCAGCAGCTTCGGAGTAGGCAGTAATTCACCCCTCCACTTT.